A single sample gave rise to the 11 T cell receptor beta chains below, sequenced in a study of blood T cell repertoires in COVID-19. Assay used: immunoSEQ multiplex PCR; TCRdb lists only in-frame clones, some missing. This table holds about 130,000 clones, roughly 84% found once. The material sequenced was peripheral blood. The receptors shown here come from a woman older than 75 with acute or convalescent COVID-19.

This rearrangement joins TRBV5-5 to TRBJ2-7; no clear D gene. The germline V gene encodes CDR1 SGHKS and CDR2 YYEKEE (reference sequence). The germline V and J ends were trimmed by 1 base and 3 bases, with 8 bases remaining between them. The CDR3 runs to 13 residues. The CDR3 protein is CASSLTRGYEQYF. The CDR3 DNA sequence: TGTGCCAGCAGCTTGACCCGAGGCTACGAGCAGTACTTC. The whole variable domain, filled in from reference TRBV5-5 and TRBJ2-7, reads DAGVTQSPTHLIKTRGQQVTLRCSPISGHKSVSWYQQVLGQGPQFIFQYYEKEERGRGNFPDRFSARQFPNYSSELNVNALLLGDSALYLCASSLTRGYEQYFGPGTRLTVT.

The CDR3 is CASSGGSSYEQYF. In DNA, the CDR3 is TGTGCCAGCAGTGGTGGGAGCTCCTACGAGCAGTACTTC. This rearrangement joins TRBV25-1 to TRBJ2-7; tentatively, D is TRBD2 (5 bases). Trimming stripped 4 bases from V and 0 bases from J, with 7 bases between. Germline V gene lookup returns CDR1 MGHDK and CDR2 SYGVNS. The CDR3 extends over 13 amino acids.

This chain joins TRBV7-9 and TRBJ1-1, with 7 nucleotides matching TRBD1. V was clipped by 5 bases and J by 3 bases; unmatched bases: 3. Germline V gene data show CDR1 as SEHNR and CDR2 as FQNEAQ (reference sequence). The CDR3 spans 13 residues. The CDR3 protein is CASSPTGDTEAFF. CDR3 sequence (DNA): TGTGCCAGCAGCCCAACAGGGGACACTGAAGCTTTCTTT.

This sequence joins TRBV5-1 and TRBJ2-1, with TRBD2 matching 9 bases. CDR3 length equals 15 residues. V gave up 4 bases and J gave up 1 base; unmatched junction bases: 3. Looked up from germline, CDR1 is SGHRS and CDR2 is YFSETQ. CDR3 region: CASSQGLASYNEQFF. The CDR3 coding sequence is TGCGCCAGCAGCCAGGGACTAGCTTCCTACAATGAGCAGTTCTTC.

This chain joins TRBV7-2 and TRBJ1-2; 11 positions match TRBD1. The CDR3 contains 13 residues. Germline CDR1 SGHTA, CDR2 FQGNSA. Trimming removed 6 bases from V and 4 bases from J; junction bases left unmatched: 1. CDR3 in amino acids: CASSGQGAYGYTF. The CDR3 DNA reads TGTGCCAGCAGTGGACAGGGGGCCTATGGCTACACCTTC.

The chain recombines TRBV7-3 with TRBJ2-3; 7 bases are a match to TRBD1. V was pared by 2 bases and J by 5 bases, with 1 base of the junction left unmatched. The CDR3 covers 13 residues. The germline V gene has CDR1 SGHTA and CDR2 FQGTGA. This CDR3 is CASSLGDRDTQYF. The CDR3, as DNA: TGTGCCAGCAGCTTAGGGGACAGAGATACGCAGTATTTT.

The CDR3 nucleotides read TGTGCCAGCTCACCAGGGGGCAGTGGCTACACCTTC. Translation gives CASSPGGSGYTF. V and J are TRBV18 and TRBJ1-2, with a tentative D call TRBD1 (6 bases). This CDR3 is 12 amino acids long. The V and J ends lost 2 bases and 7 bases respectively, with 8 bases between them. CDR1 is KGHSH, CDR2 LQKENI, per germline.

CDR3 DNA sequence: TGTGCCAGCAGCTTGGAATTGGAGGGGGCGAGTGAAAAACTGTTTTTT. Translating gives CASSLELEGASEKLFF. This sequence joins TRBV5-5 and TRBJ1-4, with 7 bases identical to TRBD1. Germline V lookup: CDR1 SGHKS, CDR2 YYEKEE (reference sequence). J gave up 7 bases and V 0 bases, and 9 bases lay outside the gene matches. The CDR3 covers 16 residues.

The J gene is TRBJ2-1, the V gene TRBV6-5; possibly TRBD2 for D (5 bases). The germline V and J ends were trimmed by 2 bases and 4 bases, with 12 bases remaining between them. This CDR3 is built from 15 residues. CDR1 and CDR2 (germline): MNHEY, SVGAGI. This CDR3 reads CASSYMPSQYNEQFF. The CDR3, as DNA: TGTGCCAGCAGTTACATGCCTAGCCAGTACAATGAGCAGTTCTTC.

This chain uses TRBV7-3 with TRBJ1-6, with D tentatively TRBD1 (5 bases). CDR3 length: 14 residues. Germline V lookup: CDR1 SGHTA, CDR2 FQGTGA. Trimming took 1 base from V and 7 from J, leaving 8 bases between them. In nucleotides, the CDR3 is TGTGCCAGCAGCTTAAACGCAGGGAATTCACCCCTCCACTTT. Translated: CASSLNAGNSPLHF.

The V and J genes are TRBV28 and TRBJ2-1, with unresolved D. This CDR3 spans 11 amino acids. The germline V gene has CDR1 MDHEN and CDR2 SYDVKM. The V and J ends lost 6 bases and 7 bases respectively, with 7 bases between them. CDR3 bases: TGTGCCAGCAGCAGGATAAATGAGCAGTTCTTC. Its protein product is CASSRINEQFF.